Listed below are T cell receptor beta chains from one sample, sequenced in a study of post-analysis software for immune sequencing data. A single record per CDR3 protein comes from TCRdb applying MiXCR to the PCR reads. Altogether around 770,000 distinct CDR3 sequences are present, around 46% being singletons, with the ten largest covering approximately 4.4%. The specimen sequenced was blood. These TCRs come from a girl aged 10-17 years with multiple sclerosis. The CDR3 runs from the conserved cysteine through the conserved F or W. The D gene is left open where the match is weak. The size field is filled for only some rows; it gives once, few, many or a size class.

cdr3_nt | cdr3_aa | v_call | clone_size | j_call | cdr3_length | d_call
TGTGCCGGCAGCTTAGGACAGGGAGAGACCCAGTACTTC | CAGSLGQGETQYF | TRBV13 | - | TRBJ2-5 | 13 | TRBD1
TGTGCCAGCAGTCCCGGACTCGACACAGATACGCAGTATTTT | CASSPGLDTDTQYF | TRBV27 | - | TRBJ2-3 | 14 | -
TGTGCCAGCAGCTTGGCGAGGCGGGGGGTATACAATGAGCAGTTCTTC | CASSLARRGVYNEQFF | TRBV5-6 | - | TRBJ2-1 | 16 | TRBD2
TGTGCCAGCCAGGGGGGGGACTCCTACGAGCAGTACTTC | CASQGGDSYEQYF | TRBV7-2 | few | TRBJ2-7 | 13 | -
TGCGCCAGCAGCCAAGATACAGGGAACTGGGAGACCCAGTACTTC | CASSQDTGNWETQYF | TRBV4-3 | - | TRBJ2-5 | 15 | -
TGTGCCAGCAGTTTGTCAGCGGGAGAATCCTACGAGCAGTACTTC | CASSLSAGESYEQYF | TRBV28 | few | TRBJ2-7 | 15 | TRBD2
TGCAGCGTTGAAGAAGGCCGGATCTATGGCTACACCTTC | CSVEEGRIYGYTF | TRBV29-1 | - | TRBJ1-2 | 13 | -
TGTGCCAGCAGCCCCCTCGTGGGGGCCACTGAAGCTTTCTTT | CASSPLVGATEAFF | TRBV14 | - | TRBJ1-1 | 14 | -
TGTGCCAGCAGGGAGGCGGGAGTGAGCGAGCAGTTCTTC | CASREAGVSEQFF | TRBV7-2 | - | TRBJ2-1 | 13 | TRBD2
TGTGCCAGCAGCTCCTATGGGGGAGGGCCTGGTGAGCAGTACTTC | CASSSYGGGPGEQYF | TRBV7-2 | few | TRBJ2-7 | 15 | TRBD2
TGCAGTGCTAGAGTGGAGGATTACGAGCAGTACTTC | CSARVEDYEQYF | TRBV20-1 | - | TRBJ2-7 | 12 | -
TGTGCCAGTACCACCCTCCGGGTCCAGGGCCCTTATGGCTACACCTTC | CASTTLRVQGPYGYTF | TRBV19 | - | TRBJ1-2 | 16 | -
TGTGCCAGCAGCCCTTGGAGCAGGGGGACTGAAGCTTTCTTT | CASSPWSRGTEAFF | TRBV5-5 | - | TRBJ1-1 | 14 | TRBD1
TGTGCCAGCAGTCTAGGGACAGCCTTGGGGAGCCGACAAGAGACCCAGTACTTC | CASSLGTALGSRQETQYF | TRBV12-3/TRBV12-4 | few | TRBJ2-5 | 18 | TRBD1
TGTGCCAGCAGCTTAGCCAGACAAGAGACCCAGTACTTC | CASSLARQETQYF | TRBV7-2 | many | TRBJ2-5 | 13 | -
TGCGCCAGCAGCTCCGACCGTCCATCATACGAGCAGTACTTC | CASSSDRPSYEQYF | TRBV5-1 | few | TRBJ2-7 | 14 | -
TGTGCCAGCAGCTTCCCTTCATCACCCCTCCACTTT | CASSFPSSPLHF | TRBV7-9 | - | TRBJ1-6 | 12 | -
TGTGCCAGCAGTTACCGGCTAGCGGGAGATACGCAGTATTTT | CASSYRLAGDTQYF | TRBV6-6 | - | TRBJ2-3 | 14 | TRBD2
TGCAGTGCGAGCGCGGGCCTAGTCCACGAGCAGTACTTC | CSASAGLVHEQYF | TRBV20-1 | once | TRBJ2-7 | 13 | -
TGTGCCCAGAGAAGGTTGGGGGTGACAGATACGCAGTATTTT | CAQRRLGVTDTQYF | TRBV2 | - | TRBJ2-3 | 14 | -
TGTGCCAATCCCCCGACTAGCGGGAGCCATGAGCAGTACTTC | CANPPTSGSHEQYF | TRBV12-3/TRBV12-4 | - | TRBJ2-7 | 14 | TRBD2
TGTGCCAGCAGTTCGGCCCCGGAGGGATGGAACGACAAAAACATTCAGTACTTC | CASSSAPEGWNDKNIQYF | TRBV27 | once | TRBJ2-4 | 18 | -
TGTGCCACCAGCAGAGATCGAGGGGCAGGATTCAACGAGCAGTACTTC | CATSRDRGAGFNEQYF | TRBV15 | few | TRBJ2-7 | 16 | -
TGTGCCATCAGTGAAAGGACTAGCGGCCCCTACGAGCGGTACTTC | CAISERTSGPYERYF | TRBV10-3 | - | TRBJ2-7 | 15 | TRBD2
TGTGCCAGCAGCACAAGGAGGAACCCAGATACGCAGTATTTT | CASSTRRNPDTQYF | TRBV13 | - | TRBJ2-3 | 14 | -
TGTGCCAGCAGTCCCGGGGCCCGCTCCTACAATGAGCAGTTCTTC | CASSPGARSYNEQFF | TRBV12-3/TRBV12-4 | few | TRBJ2-1 | 15 | -
TGTGCCAGCAGTTTATCGACTAGCGGGATGGTTTACGAGCAGTACTTC | CASSLSTSGMVYEQYF | TRBV27 | - | TRBJ2-7 | 16 | TRBD2
TGTGCCATCAGTGATTGGACAGGTGGAACCCACGAGCAGTACTTC | CAISDWTGGTHEQYF | TRBV10-3 | few | TRBJ2-7 | 15 | TRBD1
TGTGCCAGCAGTGTTGCTGGGGCCAACGTCCTGACTTTC | CASSVAGANVLTF | TRBV25-1 | - | TRBJ2-6 | 13 | -
TGCGCCAGCAGCCAAGGCCCGACAGGGGGCTACGAGCAGTACTTC | CASSQGPTGGYEQYF | TRBV4-1 | - | TRBJ2-7 | 15 | TRBD1
TGCGCCAGCAGCTTGGCCGCAGCGGGATCCCTGAATACGCAGTATTTT | CASSLAAAGSLNTQYF | TRBV5-1 | - | TRBJ2-3 | 16 | TRBD2
TGTGCCAGCAGAATAGCGGGAGGGCGGATGAGTGAGCAGTTCTTC | CASRIAGGRMSEQFF | TRBV6-5 | - | TRBJ2-1 | 15 | TRBD2
TGTGCCAGCAGCCTCAGCGTAGCGGGAGGGTACTACAATGAGCAGTTCTTC | CASSLSVAGGYYNEQFF | TRBV3-1 | - | TRBJ2-1 | 17 | TRBD2
TGTGCCAGCAGCCGTCAAGCCCAGAACACCGGGGAGCTGTTTTTT | CASSRQAQNTGELFF | TRBV7-9 | - | TRBJ2-2 | 15 | -
TGTGCCAGCAGTTACGGTCTAGCTACCCACAATGAGCAGTTCTTC | CASSYGLATHNEQFF | TRBV6-5 | few | TRBJ2-1 | 15 | -
TGCAGCGTCAATATAGCGGGCGACGGGGGAGCGGGGGAGCAGTTCTTC | CSVNIAGDGGAGEQFF | TRBV29-1 | - | TRBJ2-1 | 16 | TRBD2
TGTGCCAGCAGTTTAGCGGGAGGAGGGGGCTCCTACGAGCAGTACTTC | CASSLAGGGGSYEQYF | TRBV12-3/TRBV12-4 | - | TRBJ2-7 | 16 | -
TGTGCCAGCAGTTACAAGTTCGGGATCTCCTACGAGCAGTACTTC | CASSYKFGISYEQYF | TRBV6-5 | few | TRBJ2-7 | 15 | -
TGTGCCAGCAGTTTGGTGGGGCTAGCGGGAGACAATGAGCAGTTCTTC | CASSLVGLAGDNEQFF | TRBV27 | few | TRBJ2-1 | 16 | TRBD2
TGTGCCAGCAGCTTCCGGGGAGGGATAGCCAAAAACATTCAGTACTTC | CASSFRGGIAKNIQYF | TRBV5-5 | - | TRBJ2-4 | 16 | TRBD2
TGTGCCAGCAGCGCAAGGTCCGGGACGTTGAGCTCCTACGAGCAGTACTTC | CASSARSGTLSSYEQYF | TRBV7-2 | - | TRBJ2-7 | 17 | -
TGTGCCAGCAGTCCCCGACAGGGGAAGTCGGAGACCCAGTACTTC | CASSPRQGKSETQYF | TRBV27 | - | TRBJ2-5 | 15 | TRBD1
TGTGCCAGCAACCCCCTTCGGGGGGCAGATACGCAGTATTTT | CASNPLRGADTQYF | TRBV7-2 | once | TRBJ2-3 | 14 | TRBD2
TGTGCCAGCACCTACTCACCTGGGGACACCCAAGAGACCCAGTACTTC | CASTYSPGDTQETQYF | TRBV6-5 | - | TRBJ2-5 | 16 | -
TGTGCCAGCATGGGACAGGTCCCGGGCGAGCAGTACTTC | CASMGQVPGEQYF | TRBV6-1 | - | TRBJ2-7 | 13 | TRBD1
TGTGCCAGCAGGCCCACCGGGAGAGGTTACAATGAGCAGTTCTTC | CASRPTGRGYNEQFF | TRBV6-5 | - | TRBJ2-1 | 15 | -
TGTGCCAGCAGCGCCTACTCCGGCCGCGGAAACATTCAGTACTTC | CASSAYSGRGNIQYF | TRBV9 | - | TRBJ2-4 | 15 | -
TGTGCCATTGGGACAGGGCCTGGCAATCAGCCCCAGCATTTT | CAIGTGPGNQPQHF | TRBV10-3 | - | TRBJ1-5 | 14 | TRBD1
TGCAGTGCTAAGGGGCCCCAGGGCACAGATACGCAGTATTTT | CSAKGPQGTDTQYF | TRBV20-1 | - | TRBJ2-3 | 14 | -
TGTGCCAGCCAAACCCCCCCGGGACTTAATGTTTATGAGCAGTTCTTC | CASQTPPGLNVYEQFF | TRBV6-1 | - | TRBJ2-1 | 16 | -
TGTGCCGGGGGCCAGAACAATGAGCAGTTCTTC | CAGGQNNEQFF | TRBV30 | few | TRBJ2-1 | 11 | -
TGCAGCGTTGCCCAGGGGCAGAGTGAAAAACTGTTTTTT | CSVAQGQSEKLFF | TRBV29-1 | few | TRBJ1-4 | 13 | -
TGCAGTGCTAGGGCCACGCAGGGAAACTTATACGAGCAGTACTTC | CSARATQGNLYEQYF | TRBV20-1 | - | TRBJ2-7 | 15 | -
TGTGCCAGCAGCGTAGCTAGCGGACCTACCTACGAGCAGTACTTC | CASSVASGPTYEQYF | TRBV9 | few | TRBJ2-7 | 15 | TRBD2